This TCR beta chain was identified in a study of T cell repertoires in urothelial bladder cancer. Findings and caveats of the study: Carcinoma specimens had median about 2.2% tumor infiltrating lymphocytes, benign approximately 12%.

The CDR3 consists of 19 residues. V shed 6 bases and J 2 bases; nucleotides not matched to a gene: 20. Per the germline V gene, CDR1 is SGHTS and CDR2 is YDEGEE. Data came from immunoSEQ multiplex PCR; TCRdb stores just in-frame clones and leaves some out. The sample has some 2,500 clones; approximately 62% are singletons. Points on this clone: Its target is not known.

Sequenced input: bladder tissue. The clonotype comes from a human donor with a benign inflammatory bladder lesion. The chain employs TRBV5-8 and TRBJ1-3, with TRBD1 matching over 7 bases. The CDR3 bases are TGTGCCAGCACCCGATCCCCCGTACGACAGGGCCTTGCTGGAAACACCATATATTTT. Residues: CASTRSPVRQGLAGNTIYF.